These 18 T cell receptor beta chains share one sample of origin, sequenced in a study of blood T cells in healthy people across ages. The authors ran a second PCR of roughly 6 to 12 cycles using a sample-barcoded 5' primer and a J-beta primer mix. TCRdb ran MiXCR on the 5' RACE reads and lists one entry per CDR3 protein. The sample records 730,000 or so distinct CDR3 sequences, 40% to 45% being singletons. The source material was blood. All receptors derive from a woman aged 55-70 years in good health.

The table lists this clonotype with a few counts. V and J are TRBV10-2 and TRBJ1-2; 7 bases map to TRBD1. The CDR3 extends over 15 amino acids. The germline V gene has CDR1 WSHSY and CDR2 SAAADI. Unmatched junction bases numbered 8, after V lost 5 bases and J lost 2 bases. As DNA, the CDR3 is TGCGCCAGCAGTTCCCGCCAGGGACAGAACTATGGCTACACCTTC. It specifies CASSSRQGQNYGYTF.

This clonotype came up a few times. V gene TRBV29-1 combines with J gene TRBJ1-1, with 9 bases fitting TRBD1. After removal of 7 bases from V and 4 bases from J, the junction contained 10 bases not matched to a gene. Germline V lookup: CDR1 SQVTM, CDR2 ANQGSEA. This CDR3 spans 14 amino acids. This chain's CDR3 is CSGRAGQGGTEAFF. In nucleotides, the CDR3 is TGCAGCGGGCGGGCGGGACAGGGTGGCACTGAAGCTTTCTTT.

This clonotype was seen more than once but under ten times. The rearrangement uses TRBV4-2 and TRBJ1-5; D call uncertain. The germline V gene encodes CDR1 LGHNA and CDR2 YNFKEQ. V lost 4 bases and J 3 bases, leaving 13 bases between the germline ends. The CDR3 loop spans 15 amino acids. The CDR3, as DNA: TGTGCCAGCAGCCGGTGGCAGGCCTCCAATCAGCCCCAGCATTTT. Residues: CASSRWQASNQPQHF.

This chain joins TRBV5-6 and TRBJ2-6; no firm D call. Germline values: CDR1 SGHDT, CDR2 YYEEEE. The CDR3 consists of 16 residues. The V and J ends lost 1 base and 2 bases respectively, with 10 bases between them. The CDR3 reads CASSLLELPGANVLTF. CDR3 bases: TGTGCCAGCAGCTTGTTAGAGTTACCTGGGGCCAACGTCCTGACTTTC.

This chain uses TRBV29-1 with TRBJ2-1; weak D call: TRBD2 (6 bases). V was clipped by 1 base and J by 9 bases, with 10 bases between them. Germline CDR1 and CDR2: SQVTM and ANQGSEA. The CDR3 loop spans 12 amino acids. In DNA form, the CDR3 reads TGCAGCGTTGAAGCGGGAGTGACTGAGCAGTTCTTC. This sequence encodes CSVEAGVTEQFF.

The chain employs TRBV9 and TRBJ2-7; possible D gene TRBD1, 7 bases. The better agreement between TRBJ2-4 and the DNA end casts doubt on the J call. The CDR3 spans 18 residues. In germline, CDR1 is SGDLS, CDR2 YYNGEE. CDR3 sequence (DNA): TGTGCCAGCAGCGTAGGTCCGGAGGGGGCGACGATCCAAAACATTCAGTACTTC. Protein sequence: CASSVGPEGATIQNIQYF.

The V gene is TRBV7-3, the J gene TRBJ2-1; 8 positions agree with TRBD1. The CDR3 has 14 amino acids. Per the germline V gene, CDR1 is SGHTA and CDR2 is FQGTGA. Trimming took 5 bases from V and 13 from J; bases not matched to a gene: 13. The CDR3, as DNA: TGTGCCAGCAGCCCGGACAGGGCGTACGAGACCCAGTTCTTC. As protein: CASSPDRAYETQFF.

The chain recombines TRBV20-1 with TRBJ2-5; D call uncertain. In germline, CDR1 is DFQATT, CDR2 SNEGSKA (reference sequence). This CDR3 is built from 16 residues. Trimming removed 3 bases at V and 1 base at J, with 18 bases between. CDR3 DNA: TGCAGTGCTAGGGAAGGGCAGGACCGAGTCCAAGAGACCCAGTACTTC. This translates into CSAREGQDRVQETQYF.

This chain connects TRBV12-3 or TRBV12-4 to TRBJ1-4; 10 bases match TRBD1. The CDR3 is made up of 14 amino acids. Losses at the gene ends were 6 bases for V and 7 bases for J; bases not matched to a gene: 5. CDR3 amino acids: CASRGQGTSEKLFF. The CDR3 DNA follows: TGTGCCAGCAGGGGACAGGGGACGAGTGAAAAACTGTTTTTT.

This clonotype showed up just once. V usage is TRBV5-1 and J usage is TRBJ1-3; TRBD1 aligns across 7 bases. The germline CDR1 and CDR2 sequences are SGHRS and YFSETQ. V shed 0 bases, J shed 0 bases, and the junction held 3 bases outside the gene matches. This CDR3 contains 16 residues. CDR3 in DNA: TGCGCCAGCAGCTTGGACAGGGGAAGCTCTGGAAACACCATATATTTT. It yields the protein CASSLDRGSSGNTIYF.

In its sample, this clonotype was seen a few times. V and J are TRBV27 and TRBJ2-3, with D possibly matching TRBD2 (5 bases). Per germline, CDR1 MNHEY and CDR2 SMNVEV (reference sequence). Between the trimmed V and J ends, which lost 5 bases and 8 bases, there was a span of 20 bases. The CDR3 spans 15 residues. CDR3 in DNA: TGTGCCAGCAGTCCAACTAGAGTGGAGGTTGGTACGCAGTATTTT. The encoded protein is CASSPTRVEVGTQYF.

The chain has TRBV7-7 and TRBJ2-5; weak D call: TRBD1 (7 bases). This CDR3 is built from 15 residues. Germline V gene data show CDR1 as SSHAT and CDR2 as FNYEAQ (reference sequence). V lost 5 bases, J lost 11 bases, and 24 bases lay in between. DNA for the CDR3: TGTGCCAGCAGCCCTGGGTCGGAGGGGGCATGGGAGCAGTACTTC. Translation: CASSPGSEGAWEQYF.

The chain links TRBV29-1 to TRBJ2-5, with TRBD1 matching 8 bases. The J call is uncertain, as TRBJ2-7 better fits the DNA end. CDR1 is SQVTM, CDR2 ANQGSEA, per germline. The CDR3 totals 12 residues. The CDR3 is CSRQGANYEQYF. The CDR3 DNA sequence: TGCAGCAGGCAGGGGGCTAACTACGAGCAGTACTTC.

This clonotype was recorded a few times. This chain connects TRBV12-3 or TRBV12-4 to TRBJ1-4; TRBD1 is a possible D gene (5 bases). CDR3 length equals 14 residues. The V gene lost 4 bases and the J gene lost 2 bases, with 8 bases spanning the gap. In nucleotides, the CDR3 is TGTGCCAGCAGTTCCCGGGGCACTAATGAAAAACTGTTTTTT. It encodes CASSSRGTNEKLFF.

The chain couples TRBV7-6 to TRBJ2-1, with a tentative D call TRBD1 (8 bases). The V gene's germline CDR1 is SGHVS and CDR2 FNYEAQ. V was shortened by 4 bases and J by 9 bases, with 22 bases between the two germline ends. This CDR3 is built from 16 residues. The CDR3 sequence is CASSWGGQVPPIEQFF. For the CDR3, the DNA is TGTGCCAGCAGCTGGGGGGGACAGGTTCCCCCCATTGAGCAGTTCTTC.

The chain is built from TRBV5-1 and TRBJ2-7; 7 positions match TRBD2. V dropped 0 bases and J dropped 7; count of bases not matched to a gene: 7. The CDR3 runs 14 residues. Germline loops: CDR1 SGHRS, CDR2 YFSETQ. CDR3 loop: CASSLAREGDEQYF. The CDR3 DNA sequence: TGCGCCAGCAGCTTGGCCAGGGAGGGCGATGAGCAGTACTTC. The whole variable domain, remainder taken from reference TRBV5-1 and TRBJ2-7, is KAGVTQTPRYLIKTRGQQVTLSCSPISGHRSVSWYQQTPGQGLQFLFEYFSETQRNKGNFPGRFSGRQFSNSRSEMNVSTLELGDSALYLCASSLAREGDEQYFGPGTRLTVT.

A few counts support this clonotype. The gene calls are TRBV20-1 and TRBJ2-7, with 7 bases matching TRBD1. The V segment lost 5 bases and the J segment 0 bases; nucleotides outside the gene matches: 13. Looked up from germline, CDR1 is DFQATT and CDR2 is SNEGSKA (reference sequence). CDR3 length: 16 residues. The CDR3, as DNA: TGCAGTGCTTCCAGCCCGGGACAGAGATTCTCCTACGAGCAGTACTTC. Its protein product is CSASSPGQRFSYEQYF.

The chain couples TRBV12-3 or TRBV12-4 to TRBJ1-2; TRBD1 aligns across 7 bases. The CDR3 covers 15 residues. The junction had 4 bases not matched to a gene; V was cut back by 3 bases and J by 0 bases. Here the CDR3 DNA reads TGTGCCAGCAGTTTGGGGACAGAGGCTAACTATGGCTACACCTTC. Its protein is CASSLGTEANYGYTF.